This T cell receptor (beta chain) was sequenced for a study of T cells in Graves' hyperthyroidism and ophthalmopathy. Study conclusions and caveats: Ophthalmopathy onset followed model prediction by a median approximately seven months.

Many counts were recorded for this clonotype. The target antigen is unknown. A roughly 10 ml volume of fresh peripheral blood provided the PBMCs. Amplification targeted TCR beta CDR3 regions from RNA transcripts. The HTBI primer set served for first-round RT-PCR of the TCR CDR3. From the multiplex PCR reads, TCRdb called clonotypes with MiXCR, one entry per CDR3 protein. The sample has 200,000 to 250,000 distinct CDR3 sequences, 15% to 20% seen once. The TCR sequence derives from a man in his forties or fifties with Graves' hyperthyroidism. The sequencing sample was made of blood.

The CDR3 region is CATSDLTGTSYEQYF. DNA for the CDR3: TGTGCCACCAGTGATTTGACAGGAACCTCCTACGAGCAGTACTTC. The chain carries TRBV24-1 and TRBJ2-7, with a possible D match to TRBD1 (5 bases). Germline CDR1 KGHDR, CDR2 SFDVKD. Between the trimmed V and J ends, which lost 0 bases and 0 bases, there was a span of 8 bases. This CDR3 has 15 amino acids.